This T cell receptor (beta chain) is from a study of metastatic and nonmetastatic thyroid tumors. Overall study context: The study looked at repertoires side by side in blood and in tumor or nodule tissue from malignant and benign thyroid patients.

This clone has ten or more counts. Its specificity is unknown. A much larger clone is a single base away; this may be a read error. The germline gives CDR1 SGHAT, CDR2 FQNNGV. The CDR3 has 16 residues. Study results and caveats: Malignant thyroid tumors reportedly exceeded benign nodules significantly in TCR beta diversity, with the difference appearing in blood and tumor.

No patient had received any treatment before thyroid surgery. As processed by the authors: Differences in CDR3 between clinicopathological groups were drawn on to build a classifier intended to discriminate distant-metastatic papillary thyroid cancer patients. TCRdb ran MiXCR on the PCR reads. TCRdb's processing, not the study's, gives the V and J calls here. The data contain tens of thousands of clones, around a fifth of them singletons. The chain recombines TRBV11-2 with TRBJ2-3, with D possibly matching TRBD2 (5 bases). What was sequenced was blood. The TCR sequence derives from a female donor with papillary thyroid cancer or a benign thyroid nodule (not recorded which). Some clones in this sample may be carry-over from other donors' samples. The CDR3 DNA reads TGTGCCAGCAGCCCCGGCGACCTAGCTGGAACAGATACGCAGTACTTT. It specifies CASSPGDLAGTDTQYF.